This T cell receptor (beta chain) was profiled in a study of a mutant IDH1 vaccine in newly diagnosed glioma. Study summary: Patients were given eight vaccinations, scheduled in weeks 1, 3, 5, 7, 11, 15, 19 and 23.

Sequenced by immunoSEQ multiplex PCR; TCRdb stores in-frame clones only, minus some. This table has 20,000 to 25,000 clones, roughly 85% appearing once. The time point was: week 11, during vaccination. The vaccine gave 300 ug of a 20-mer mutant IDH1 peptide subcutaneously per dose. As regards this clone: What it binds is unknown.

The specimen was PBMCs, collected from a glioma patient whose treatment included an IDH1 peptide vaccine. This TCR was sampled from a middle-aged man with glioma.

The CDR3 nucleotides are TGTGCCAGTCACCCAAGAGGGCTAGCGGGAGACGGGGAGCTGTTTTTT. It translates to CASHPRGLAGDGELFF. The chain is built from TRBV19 and TRBJ2-2; 10 bases fit TRBD2. The CDR3 runs to 16 residues. Germline V gene sequence: CDR1 LNHDA, CDR2 SQIVND (reference sequence). Trimming removed 8 bases from V and 7 bases from J; junction bases left unmatched: 13.